This T cell receptor (beta chain) appears in the sequencing data of a study of blood T cell repertoires in COVID-19. V shed 4 bases and J 3 bases; nucleotides not matched to a gene: 7. This CDR3 has 16 amino acids. The germline V gene encodes CDR1 SGHTA and CDR2 FQGNSA. Per the authors' pipeline: Estimation of nucleated cell counts was performed using reference gene primer amplification. Assay used: immunoSEQ multiplex PCR; TCRdb lists only in-frame clones, some missing. The DNA was the basis for D and trimming; V, J and clone size are from that table. Found here are some 150,000 clones, about 87% of them singletons; the top ten hold approximately 0.95%.

The sequenced material came from peripheral blood. The rearrangement joins TRBV7-2 to TRBJ2-3; 10 nucleotides line up with TRBD1. The clonotype was recovered from a woman between 45 and 65 years old with acute or convalescent COVID-19. DNA for the CDR3: TGTGCCAGCAGCTCCTCACCGGGACAGGGGACAGATACGCAGTATTTT. Amino acid sequence: CASSSSPGQGTDTQYF.